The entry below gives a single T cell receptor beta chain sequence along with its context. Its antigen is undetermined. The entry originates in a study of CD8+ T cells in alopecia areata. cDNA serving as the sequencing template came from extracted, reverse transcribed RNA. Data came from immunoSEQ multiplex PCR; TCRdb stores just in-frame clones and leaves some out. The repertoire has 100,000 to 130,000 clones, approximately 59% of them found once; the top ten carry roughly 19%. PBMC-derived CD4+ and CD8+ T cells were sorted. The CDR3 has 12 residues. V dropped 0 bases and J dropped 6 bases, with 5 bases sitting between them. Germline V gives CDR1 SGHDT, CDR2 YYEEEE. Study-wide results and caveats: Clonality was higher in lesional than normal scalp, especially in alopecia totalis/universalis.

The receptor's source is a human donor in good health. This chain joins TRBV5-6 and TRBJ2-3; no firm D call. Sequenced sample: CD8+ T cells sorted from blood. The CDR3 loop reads CASSLAGDTQYF. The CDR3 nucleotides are TGTGCCAGCAGCTTGGCCGGGGATACGCAGTATTTT.